These T cell receptor beta chains were read from a single sample in a study of T cell responses to AZD1222 COVID-19 vaccine. TCRdb's copy holds only in-frame clones and misses some; the assay was immunoSEQ multiplex PCR. Here the sample spans about 120,000 clones, approximately 90% being singletons. The material sequenced was peripheral blood, taken on day 0 of AZD1222 vaccination. The receptor source for this set is an adult in good health. The CDR3 runs from the conserved cysteine through the conserved F or W. The order of the fields is clone size, J gene, V gene, CDR3 protein. Some rows have no size entry. The others give once, few or many, or a class for an expanded clone.

NA TRBJ1-1 TRBV3-1/TRBV3-2 CASSQPQGGNTEAFF
NA TRBJ1-2 TRBV28 CASSPGQGATLSYTF
NA TRBJ2-1 TRBV12-5 CASGLRWWGDGSYNEQFF
NA TRBJ2-2 TRBV5-1 CASSFGTSGLAGELFF
NA TRBJ2-3 TRBV18 CASSPAGLGEGDTQYF
NA TRBJ2-1 TRBV6-5 CASSYTGGPYNEQFF
NA TRBJ1-1 TRBV2 CASRKRENTEAFF
NA TRBJ1-5 TRBV10-3 CAIRAGPPGGNQPQHF
NA TRBJ2-3 TRBV6-5 CASSAGASVHTQYF
NA TRBJ1-2 TRBV27 CASSLRGQLYGYTF
NA TRBJ1-2 TRBV7-8 CASSLPPGINYGYTF
NA TRBJ2-7 TRBV3-1/TRBV3-2 CASSQADYEQYF
NA TRBJ1-2 TRBV21-1 CASSKAPLRQNYGYTF
NA TRBJ1-5 TRBV9 CASSPYPTGQPQHF
NA TRBJ1-4 TRBV19 CASSIGVWPEKLFF
NA TRBJ2-1 TRBV7-9 CASSSLAGAYNEQFF
NA TRBJ1-5 TRBV4-1 CASSHFSVDQPQHF
NA TRBJ1-1 TRBV12-3/TRBV12-4 CASSDTNTEAFF
NA TRBJ1-2 TRBV4-1 CASSPQKGPVKNYGYTF
NA TRBJ2-6 TRBV7-9 CASSSQGTGANVLTF
once TRBJ1-1 TRBV6-2/TRBV6-3 CASSYSGLTNTEAFF
NA TRBJ2-3 TRBV5-6 CASSWREGLDTQYF
NA TRBJ1-1 TRBV5-1 CASSGTGGEGTEAFF
once TRBJ1-1 TRBV7-3 CASSALGTIMNTEAFF
NA TRBJ1-1 TRBV5-1 CASSLEGGNTEAFF
NA TRBJ1-1 TRBV24-1 CATSDLRTGGAFF
NA TRBJ1-6 TRBV6-1 CASSESGRGNSPLHF
few TRBJ2-5 TRBV10-3 CAIRGQGTPQETQYF
NA TRBJ2-6 TRBV5-5 CASSLGDSGANVLTF
NA TRBJ1-1 TRBV19 CATPRTLNTEAFF
NA TRBJ1-2 TRBV5-8 CASSDWLWEEHGYTF
once TRBJ2-1 TRBV6-4 CASSRGLAGGPIEQFF
NA TRBJ1-1 TRBV19 CASRADRARTEAFF
once TRBJ2-2 TRBV9 CASSVGKTGELFF
few TRBJ2-7 TRBV13 CASSLGQGLYEQYF
NA TRBJ1-4 TRBV2 CASSLPGLSEKLFF
NA TRBJ2-1 TRBV6-2/TRBV6-3 CASSYSPRGGLGAYNEQFF
NA TRBJ1-4 TRBV5-4 CASSVMGNEKLFF
once TRBJ1-2 TRBV7-9 CASSSLMGGGYGYTF
once TRBJ1-1 TRBV7-2 CASSFSPDTEAFF
NA TRBJ2-3 TRBV5-1 CASSLPLTGTDTQYF
once TRBJ2-5 TRBV10-1 CASSEPGAEETQYF
NA TRBJ1-2 TRBV4-1 CASSQVLADYGYTF
NA TRBJ2-6 TRBV2 CANRQGAGANVLTF
NA TRBJ1-1 TRBV18 CASSPSRGEAFF
once TRBJ1-1 TRBV21-1 CASSGMDRVGTEAFF
NA TRBJ1-2 TRBV20-1 CSASPGSPLLFGGYTF
NA TRBJ2-1 TRBV7-9 CASSLARTSGTYYNEQFF
once TRBJ1-5 TRBV5-4 CASSRWAGGNSNQPQHF
NA TRBJ2-5 TRBV7-6 CASRGSGTHLLGETQYF
NA TRBJ2-1 TRBV5-8 CASSLGWVREQFF
NA TRBJ2-2 TRBV10-2 CASREGGGNTGELFF
NA TRBJ2-1 TRBV24-1 CATSGGLNEQFF
NA TRBJ1-3 TRBV18 CASSPPKGAAAGNTIYF
few TRBJ2-1 TRBV5-6 CASSLIAGNRRQFF
NA TRBJ1-5 TRBV21-1 CASSKDDDLSNQPQHF
NA TRBJ2-2 TRBV19 CASSPLAGGAGELFF